Listed here are 12 T cell receptor beta chains from one sample, sequenced in a study of T cell changes during pregnancy in multiple sclerosis. Sequenced by immunoSEQ multiplex PCR; TCRdb stores in-frame clones only, minus some. This table holds around 39,000 clones, approximately 85% found once. The material sequenced was CD4+ T cells from peripheral blood mononuclear cells, taken before pregnancy. These receptors were taken from a female donor with multiple sclerosis, enrolled in a pregnancy study.

The V and J genes are TRBV4-3 and TRBJ2-1; 10 bases align to TRBD2. The ends lost 0 bases at V and 8 bases at J; junction bases unmatched: 4. The CDR3 loop spans 15 amino acids. From germline, CDR1 is LGHNA and CDR2 YSLEER. The DNA of the CDR3 is TGCGCCAGCAGCCAAGAAGCTAGCGGGAGCTATGAGCAGTTCTTC. Translation gives CASSQEASGSYEQFF.

The rearrangement links TRBV27 to TRBJ2-7, with D possibly being TRBD2 (5 bases). CDR1 is MNHEY, CDR2 SMNVEV, per germline (reference sequence). Trimming cost V 6 bases and J 1 base, with 13 bases left between them. The CDR3 has 14 residues. CDR3 protein: CASRFLAESYEQYF. Here the CDR3 DNA reads TGTGCCAGCAGATTCCTAGCTGAATCCTACGAGCAGTACTTC.

V usage is TRBV6-1 and J usage is TRBJ2-7; TRBD2 matches 7 bases. CDR3 length: 12 residues. CDR1 MNHNS and CDR2 SASEGT come from the germline V gene. V lost 7 bases to trimming and J lost 7 bases; unmatched junction nucleotides: 7. CDR3 coding DNA: TGTGCCAGCAACAGACTAGCCCGGGAGCAGTACTTC. Amino acids: CASNRLAREQYF.

This sequence joins TRBV19 and TRBJ2-3, with D possibly being TRBD1 (6 bases). The CDR3 has 14 amino acids. CDR1 LNHDA and CDR2 SQIVND come from the germline V gene (reference sequence). Trimming pared 3 bases from V and 2 bases from J, leaving 9 bases between. The DNA for the CDR3 is TGTGCCAGTAGTATTTCAGGGGTCACAGATACGCAGTATTTT. As protein: CASSISGVTDTQYF.

This chain uses TRBV5-6 with TRBJ2-1; tentative D call: TRBD1 (6 bases). Germline-derived CDR1 and CDR2 are SGHDT and YYEEEE. There are 16 residues in the CDR3. V shed 1 base and J shed 4 bases, with 15 bases lying between them. DNA of the CDR3: TGTGCCAGCAGCTTGTGGCAGGGGCAACTTTACAATGAGCAGTTCTTC. Amino acid sequence: CASSLWQGQLYNEQFF.

CDR3 in amino acids: CASSQVGQVGDTQYF. The DNA for the CDR3 is TGTGCCAGCAGCCAAGTAGGCCAGGTGGGAGATACGCAGTATTTT. The J gene is TRBJ2-3, the V gene TRBV4-2; no firm D call. Trimming removed 1 base from V and 5 bases from J, with 13 bases in between. From germline, CDR1 is LGHNA and CDR2 YNFKEQ. The CDR3 has 15 residues.

The rearrangement joins TRBV5-1 to TRBJ2-5; 11 nucleotides agree with TRBD2. The CDR3 runs to 16 residues. Trimming took 4 bases from V and 1 from J; bases not matched to a gene: 6. The germline CDR1 and CDR2 sequences are SGHRS and YFSETQ. CDR3 sequence reads: CASSALAGGSQETQYF. The CDR3 DNA follows: TGCGCCAGCAGCGCCCTAGCGGGAGGATCCCAAGAGACCCAGTACTTC.

The rearrangement joins TRBV9 to TRBJ2-2; D remains unclear. V was cut by 0 bases and J by 2 bases, with 5 bases left in between. This CDR3 spans 14 amino acids. From germline, CDR1 is SGDLS and CDR2 YYNGEE. The DNA for the CDR3 is TGTGCCAGCAGCGTAGTGGCCAACACCGGGGAGCTGTTTTTT. This translates into CASSVVANTGELFF.

V is TRBV13 and J is TRBJ2-3, with TRBD2 matching 11 bases. CDR1 PRHDT and CDR2 FYEKMQ come from the germline V gene (reference sequence). V shed 5 bases, J shed 2 bases, and the junction held 6 bases outside the gene matches. This CDR3 contains 16 residues. DNA of the CDR3: TGTGCCAGCAGCGACATAGCGGGAGGGCCCACAGATACGCAGTATTTT. It encodes CASSDIAGGPTDTQYF.

The J gene is TRBJ1-3, the V gene TRBV6-1, with 8 bases identical to TRBD1. Germline CDR1 MNHNS, CDR2 SASEGT. Trimming at V came to 6 bases and at J to 4 bases, leaving 5 bases not matched to a gene. The CDR3 extends over 14 amino acids. The CDR3 bases are TGTGCCAGCAGCAGCCGGGACAGGGGAAACACCATATATTTT. This gives the protein CASSSRDRGNTIYF.

The V call is TRBV5-1, the J call TRBJ1-2; no reliable D call. The V end was cut by 0 bases, the J end by 1 base, with 7 bases between. The CDR3 contains 14 residues. CDR1 is SGHRS, CDR2 YFSETQ, per germline. For the CDR3, the DNA is TGCGCCAGCAGCTTGGAGAGTTTTAACTATGGCTACACCTTC. Translating gives CASSLESFNYGYTF.

The J gene is TRBJ1-1, the V gene TRBV7-9; 8 bases line up with TRBD1. The CDR3 has 16 amino acids. Germline V gene lookup returns CDR1 SEHNR and CDR2 FQNEAQ (reference sequence). With 5 bases clipped from V and 4 bases from J, the junction kept 12 bases outside the gene matches. The CDR3 DNA sequence: TGTGCCAGCAGCAACCGAAAGTCGACAGGGGTCACTGAAGCTTTCTTT. It yields the protein CASSNRKSTGVTEAFF. The entire variable domain, with the rest obtained from reference TRBV7-9 and TRBJ1-1, is as follows: DTGVSQNPRHKITKRGQNVTFRCDPISEHNRLYWYRQTLGQGPEFLTYFQNEAQLEKSRLLSDRFSAERPKGSFSTLEIQRTEQGDSAMYLCASSNRKSTGVTEAFFGQGTRLTVV.